Below, 9 T cell receptor beta chains from the same sample are listed, as sequenced in a study of CD4 T cells in relation to SARS-CoV-2 and coronaviruses. Sequenced by immunoSEQ multiplex PCR; TCRdb stores in-frame clones only, minus some. The top ten hold 9% to 15% of the sample, which has tens of thousands of clones, more than 70% seen once. Unexposed donor CD4+ T cells date from about 2011-2018, before the COVID-19 pandemic. After ten to eleven days of culture, CD4+ T cells were isolated. No antigens are known for them. The sequenced material came from CD4+ T cells from PBMCs, cultured in vitro. The source of these receptors is a human donor in good health.

The rearrangement links TRBV10-1 to TRBJ2-5; 7 bases map to TRBD1. The germline V gene encodes CDR1 WNHNN and CDR2 SYGVQD (reference sequence). The CDR3 runs to 16 residues. V shed 3 bases, J shed 2 bases, and the junction held 9 bases outside the gene matches. The CDR3 spells CASSDSDRAKQETQYF. As DNA, the CDR3 is TGCGCCAGCAGTGACTCCGACAGGGCGAAGCAAGAGACCCAGTACTTC.

This clone was observed once. This chain connects TRBV7-2 to TRBJ2-5, with D tentatively TRBD2 (6 bases). CDR3 length: 12 amino acids. Trimming cost V 5 bases and J 4 bases, with 8 bases left between them. Germline V gives CDR1 SGHTA, CDR2 FQGNSA. The CDR3 DNA is TGTGCCAGCAGCCAGACTAGAGAGACCCAGTACTTC. Protein product: CASSQTRETQYF.

This clone has more than one count but fewer than ten. The rearrangement links TRBV30 to TRBJ1-5; TRBD1 aligns across 8 bases. From germline, CDR1 is GTSNPN and CDR2 SVGIG (reference sequence). The CDR3 is 13 residues long. Losses at the gene ends were 5 bases for V and 5 bases for J; bases not matched to a gene: 5. The DNA for the CDR3 is TGTGCCTGGGCGACAGGGGAGGATCAGCCCCAGCATTTT. This gives the protein CAWATGEDQPQHF.

V gene TRBV11-2 combines with J gene TRBJ1-1; D perhaps matches TRBD1 (6 bases). Germline V gene sequence: CDR1 SGHAT, CDR2 FQNNGV. This CDR3 has 15 amino acids. V was trimmed by 2 bases and J by 3 bases, leaving 13 bases between them. CDR3 sequence: CASSLMGAGDTEAFF. DNA for the CDR3: TGTGCCAGCAGCTTAATGGGGGCGGGGGACACTGAAGCTTTCTTT.

This clone has only a few counts. The CDR3 spells CASSVQSTTGELFF. The CDR3 coding sequence is TGTGCCAGCAGCGTACAGAGTACCACCGGGGAGCTGTTTTTT. The genes are TRBV9 and TRBJ2-2, with D hard to call. The CDR3 consists of 14 residues. The germline V gene has CDR1 SGDLS and CDR2 YYNGEE. Trimming removed 1 base at V and 4 bases at J, with 8 bases between. The full variable domain, in which reference TRBV9 and TRBJ2-2 provide the parts outside the CDR3, is DSGVTQTPKHLITATGQRVTLRCSPRSGDLSVYWYQQSLDQGLQFLIQYYNGEERAKGNILERFSAQQFPDLHSELNLSSLELGDSALYFCASSVQSTTGELFFGEGSRLTVL.

The table lists this clone with a few counts. V gene TRBV9 combines with J gene TRBJ2-7; TRBD1 is a possible D gene (6 bases). CDR1 is SGDLS and CDR2 is YYNGEE in the germline V gene. CDR3 length: 16 residues. The germline V and J ends were trimmed by 2 bases and 2 bases, with 17 bases remaining between them. Here the CDR3 reads CASSVASGTSPYEQYF. CDR3 nucleotides: TGTGCCAGCAGCGTTGCGTCCGGGACATCCCCCTACGAGCAGTACTTC.

This chain connects TRBV5-1 to TRBJ2-7, with D hard to call. This CDR3 is built from 13 residues. Per the germline V gene, CDR1 is SGHRS and CDR2 is YFSETQ. V lost 6 bases and J 0 bases, leaving 10 bases between the germline ends. CDR3 DNA: TGCGCCAGCAATTTGGTGGGCTCCTACGAGCAGTACTTC. This encodes CASNLVGSYEQYF.

CDR3 coding DNA: TGCGCCAGCAGCTTCCTAGCGGGGATCACAGATACGCAGTATTTT. The encoded protein is CASSFLAGITDTQYF. V gene TRBV5-1 combines with J gene TRBJ2-3; 9 bases fit TRBD2. This CDR3 is 15 amino acids long. Trimming took 2 bases from V and 2 from J; bases not matched to a gene: 3. Germline V CDR1 and CDR2: SGHRS, YFSETQ. Together with reference TRBV5-1 and TRBJ2-3, the CDR3 gives the full variable domain: KAGVTQTPRYLIKTRGQQVTLSCSPISGHRSVSWYQQTPGQGLQFLFEYFSETQRNKGNFPGRFSGRQFSNSRSEMNVSTLELGDSALYLCASSFLAGITDTQYFGPGTRLTVL.

The rearrangement links TRBV6-5 to TRBJ1-6, with D hard to call. The CDR3 contains 14 residues. Germline loops: CDR1 MNHEY, CDR2 SVGAGI. V shed 5 bases and J shed 7 bases, with 12 bases lying between them. The CDR3 protein is CASSPWARNSPLHF. CDR3 nucleotides: TGTGCCAGCAGTCCATGGGCCCGAAATTCACCCCTCCACTTT.